This T cell receptor (beta chain) emerged from a study of cytomegalovirus exposure and HLA in healthy donors. Study overall: A prior study identified 90 million to 120 million unique TCR beta sequences from about 180 million T cells. General study points: Compared with the approximately 680-donor mean, an Asian-associated ancestry cluster reportedly had fewer N-insertions, according to a later analysis.

Germline-derived CDR1 and CDR2 are WNHNN and SYGVQD (reference sequence). Trimming stripped 8 bases from V and 1 base from J, with 18 bases between. There are 16 residues in the CDR3. This clone has a handful of counts. The antigen is not known. A multiplex PCR was run with 60 Vbeta primers and 13 Jbeta primers. Repertoires were generated with immunoSEQ multiplex PCR, while TCRdb's copy carries only in-frame clones and drops some. Found here are about 83,000 clones, 70% to 75% of them singletons; the top ten hold more than 3.5%. The sequence was collected from a man aged 55 to 70 in good health and CMV-seronegative. The chain couples TRBV10-1 to TRBJ1-3; D gene uncertain. Specimen: PBMCs. The CDR3 reads CASQLRPPRSGNTIYF. CDR3 sequence (DNA): TGCGCCAGCCAATTAAGACCCCCGAGGTCTGGAAACACCATATATTTT.